The 5 T cell receptor beta chains in this list originate from one sample, sequenced in a study of blood T cell repertoires in COVID-19. The assay was immunoSEQ multiplex PCR, and TCRdb's table has in-frame clones only and misses some. The sample contains under 300,000 clones, approximately 84% of which appear only once. Sequenced material: peripheral blood. These receptors were taken from a human donor with COVID-19, enrolled during active disease. The donor label of this sample is uncertain.

The chain employs TRBV3-1 (or the pseudogene TRBV3-2) and TRBJ1-1; 9 bases line up with TRBD1. The junction had 2 bases not matched to a gene; V was cut back by 2 bases and J by 1 base. The CDR3 loop spans 15 amino acids. From germline, CDR1 is LGHDT and CDR2 YNNKEL (reference sequence). The CDR3 is CASSQMDRGNTEAFF. DNA for the CDR3: TGTGCCAGCAGCCAAATGGACAGGGGGAACACTGAAGCTTTCTTT.

This sequence joins TRBV9 and TRBJ2-1; TRBD1 aligns across 9 bases. The CDR3 is 13 residues long. CDR1 is SGDLS and CDR2 is YYNGEE in the germline V gene. Germline trimming cut 7 bases from V and 9 bases from J; bases unmatched to any gene: 8. The CDR3 here is CASRRQGVGEQFF. CDR3 DNA sequence: TGTGCCAGCCGACGACAGGGGGTCGGTGAGCAGTTCTTC.

This chain links TRBV7-6 with TRBJ2-7, with 8 bases matching TRBD1. The germline CDR1 and CDR2 sequences are SGHVS and FNYEAQ. The CDR3 has 16 amino acids. Trimming took 5 bases from V and 2 from J; bases not matched to a gene: 11. CDR3 coding DNA: TGTGCCAGCAGCGCCGCCGCAGGGGGCTTTACCTACGAGCAGTACTTC. Translation: CASSAAAGGFTYEQYF.

The genes are TRBV28 and TRBJ2-2; 13 bases line up with TRBD2. CDR3 length: 18 residues. The germline V gene has CDR1 MDHEN and CDR2 SYDVKM. The J segment lost 7 bases and the V segment lost 6 bases, leaving 14 bases of the junction unmatched. The CDR3 protein is CASRVNGLAGVSSGELFF. CDR3 DNA: TGTGCCAGCAGGGTTAATGGACTAGCGGGAGTGTCGAGCGGGGAGCTGTTTTTT.

The V gene is TRBV7-8, the J gene TRBJ1-5; weak D call: TRBD1 (6 bases). V lost 6 bases and J lost 4, with 13 bases in between. This CDR3 has 14 amino acids. Germline V gene sequence: CDR1 SGHVS, CDR2 FQNEAQ. DNA of the CDR3: TGTGCCAGCAGGGAAACAGGGCCGAATCAGCCCCAGCATTTT. Its protein product is CASRETGPNQPQHF.